Below, 9 T cell receptor beta chains from the same sample are listed, as sequenced in a study of blood T cell repertoires in COVID-19. Clones were read by immunoSEQ multiplex PCR, and TCRdb kept only the in-frame ones, dropping some. Among around 250,000 clones, around 86% were seen once, and the ten largest hold 3%. Sequencing was performed on peripheral blood. These receptors were obtained from a woman between 25 and 40 years old with active or convalescent COVID-19.

CDR3 amino acids: CASSQFGGGEAETQYF. CDR3 sequence (DNA): TGCGCCAGCAGCCAGTTCGGAGGGGGGGAGGCGGAGACCCAGTACTTC. The chain uses TRBV4-1 and TRBJ2-5; possibly TRBD2 for D (7 bases). V was cut by 3 bases and J by 5 bases, with 19 bases left in between. CDR3 length: 16 residues. Germline V gives CDR1 MGHRA, CDR2 YSYEKL.

V usage is TRBV24-1 and J usage is TRBJ2-2; D may be TRBD1 (6 bases). CDR3 length: 16 residues. Germline V CDR1 and CDR2: KGHDR, SFDVKD. The V gene lost 9 bases and the J gene lost 0 bases, with 16 bases spanning the gap. The DNA of the CDR3 is TGTGCCACCGAGGACAGTCGTAGAGCGAACACCGGGGAGCTGTTTTTT. Amino acids: CATEDSRRANTGELFF.

The rearrangement uses TRBV30 and TRBJ1-1; maybe TRBD1 (5 bases). The CDR3 consists of 13 residues. V dropped 3 bases and J dropped 7 bases, with 15 bases sitting between them. The germline V gene encodes CDR1 GTSNPN and CDR2 SVGIG (reference sequence). Here the CDR3 reads CAWSAPGGDEAFF. Here the CDR3 DNA reads TGTGCCTGGAGCGCCCCCGGAGGGGATGAAGCTTTCTTT. Using reference TRBV30 and TRBJ1-1 for the parts outside the CDR3, the full variable domain is SQTIHQWPATLVQPVGSPLSLECTVEGTSNPNLYWYRQAAGRGLQLLFYSVGIGQISSEVPQNLSASRPQDRQFILSSKKLLLSDSGFYLCAWSAPGGDEAFFGQGTRLTVV.

As regards this clone: A much larger clone sits a single nucleotide away, making a read error possible. At the DNA level, this CDR3 is encoded by other sequences in the same sample as well. The rearrangement links TRBV4-3 to TRBJ2-5, with 8 bases that match TRBD2. This CDR3 spans 15 amino acids. Trimming cost V 0 bases and J 1 base; bases outside gene matches: 1. CDR1 is LGHNA and CDR2 is YSLEER in the germline V gene. The CDR3 here is CASSQDRGGQETQYF. The CDR3 coding sequence is TGCGCCAGCAGCCAAGATCGGGGGGGCCAAGAGACCCAGTACTTC.

The chain links TRBV14 to TRBJ2-3; D uncertain. V was pared by 4 bases and J by 4 bases, with 9 bases between. The CDR3 sequence is 13 residues long. Looked up from germline, CDR1 is SGHDN and CDR2 is FVKESK. CDR3 sequence: CASSRSQADTQYF. CDR3 nucleotides: TGTGCCAGCAGCCGGTCCCAGGCAGATACGCAGTATTTT.

The chain is built from TRBV18 and TRBJ1-2, with D perhaps matching TRBD1 (5 bases). The germline V gene has CDR1 KGHSH and CDR2 LQKENI. The CDR3 sequence is 15 residues long. The V gene lost 2 bases and the J gene lost 2 bases, with 12 bases spanning the gap. The CDR3 protein is CASSPKGGENYGYTF. CDR3 sequence (DNA): TGTGCCAGCTCACCAAAGGGAGGGGAAAACTATGGCTACACCTTC.

This clone appeared a single time. V usage is TRBV27 and J usage is TRBJ1-1, with 7 nucleotides matching TRBD1. Trimming took 6 bases from V and 8 from J; bases not matched to a gene: 9. The CDR3 sequence is 13 residues long. Germline CDR1 MNHEY, CDR2 SMNVEV (reference sequence). DNA for the CDR3: TGTGCCAGCAGGCAAACAGGGGTCCCCGAAGCTTTCTTT. Protein: CASRQTGVPEAFF.

V gene TRBV30 combines with J gene TRBJ2-7; possible D gene TRBD1, 5 bases. Germline V gene data show CDR1 as GTSNPN and CDR2 as SVGIG (reference sequence). V was pared by 0 bases and J by 4 bases, with 7 bases between. This CDR3 has 12 residues. The CDR3 coding sequence is TGTGCCTGGAGTGTTAAGGGGTACGAGCAGTACTTC. As protein: CAWSVKGYEQYF.

This rearrangement joins TRBV6-1 to TRBJ1-2; D not certain. V shed 0 bases and J shed 4 bases, with 12 bases lying between them. Germline values: CDR1 MNHNS, CDR2 SASEGT. CDR3 size: 15 residues. The CDR3 DNA follows: TGTGCCAGCAGTGAAGCCCTTTCACCCGGCTATGGCTACACCTTC. Its translation: CASSEALSPGYGYTF.